The source of this T cell receptor (beta chain) is a study of blood T cell repertoires in COVID-19. Study overall: The study drew acute and convalescent COVID-19 samples from the United States, Italy and Spain.

The germline V gene encodes CDR1 SGHRS and CDR2 YFSETQ. J was trimmed by 7 bases and V by 2 bases; bases with no gene match: 7. The CDR3 spans 15 residues. Authors' data handling: Amplification of reference gene primers was used by the study to estimate nucleated cell counts. Some clones are missing from TCRdb's copy, which holds only in-frame ones; the method was immunoSEQ multiplex PCR. That table furnishes V, J and clone size, whereas the DNA furnished D and trimming. The sample holds roughly 330,000 clones, roughly 90% seen once. The rearrangement uses TRBV5-1 and TRBJ2-1, with 9 bases lining up with TRBD2. Sequencing was done on a sample of peripheral blood. The clonotype originates from a man aged 18-30 years who had recovered from COVID-19. The CDR3 sequence: CASSFSLAGTNEQFF. CDR3 DNA: TGCGCCAGCAGCTTTTCGCTAGCGGGGACAAATGAGCAGTTCTTC.